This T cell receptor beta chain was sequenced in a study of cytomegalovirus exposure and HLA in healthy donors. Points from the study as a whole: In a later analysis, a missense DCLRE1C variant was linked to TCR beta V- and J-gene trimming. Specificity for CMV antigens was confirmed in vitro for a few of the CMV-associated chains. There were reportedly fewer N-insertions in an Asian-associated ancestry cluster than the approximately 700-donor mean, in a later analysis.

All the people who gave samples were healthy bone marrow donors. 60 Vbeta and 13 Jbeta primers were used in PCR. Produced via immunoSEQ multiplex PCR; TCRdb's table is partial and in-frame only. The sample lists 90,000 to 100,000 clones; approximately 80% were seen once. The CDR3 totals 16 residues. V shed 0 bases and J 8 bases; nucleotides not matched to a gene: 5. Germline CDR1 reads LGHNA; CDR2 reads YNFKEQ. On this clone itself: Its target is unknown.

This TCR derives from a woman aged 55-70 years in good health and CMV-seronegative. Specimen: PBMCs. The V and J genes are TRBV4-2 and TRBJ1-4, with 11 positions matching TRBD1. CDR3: CASSQDMGQGDEKLFF. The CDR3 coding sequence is TGTGCCAGCAGCCAAGATATGGGACAGGGGGACGAAAAACTGTTTTTT.